Each of the 9 T cell receptor beta chains below was sequenced from the same sample in a study of T cells after yellow fever vaccination. TCRdb re-called the 5' RACE reads with MiXCR, one entry per CDR3 protein. There are 240,000 or so distinct CDR3 sequences in the sample; 6.9% occur only once, and roughly 0.93% lies in the top ten. The source was CD4+ T cells sorted from PBMCs, collected 15 days after the yellow fever booster vaccination. These receptors all stem from a man under 40 who received the YFV17D yellow fever vaccine.

This clonotype was observed many times. The CDR3 loop reads CASSGGTGKLTEAFF. Written as DNA, the CDR3 is TGCGCCAGCAGCGGAGGGACAGGGAAGCTCACTGAAGCTTTCTTT. The chain couples TRBV5-1 to TRBJ1-1, with 9 bases lining up with TRBD1. CDR3 length: 15 amino acids. Germline CDR1 and CDR2: SGHRS and YFSETQ. V shed 4 bases, J shed 4 bases, and the junction held 8 bases outside the gene matches.

This clonotype occurred many times. CDR3 amino acids: CASSSLGQTSTDTQYF. The CDR3 DNA is TGTGCCAGCAGCTCCTTGGGACAGACTAGCACAGATACGCAGTATTTT. This chain connects TRBV7-2 to TRBJ2-3; 7 bases are a match to TRBD1. The junction had 7 bases not matched to a gene; V was cut back by 4 bases and J by 0 bases. This CDR3 is built from 16 residues. Germline assignment: CDR1 SGHTA and CDR2 FQGNSA.

This clonotype showed up just a few times. The rearrangement links TRBV28 to TRBJ2-3; tentatively, D is TRBD2 (5 bases). The V gene lost 7 bases and the J gene lost 5 bases, with 7 bases spanning the gap. The CDR3 loop spans 11 amino acids. The V gene's germline CDR1 is MDHEN and CDR2 SYDVKM. For the CDR3, the DNA is TGTGCCAGCAATCGGGGAGATACGCAGTATTTT. This encodes CASNRGDTQYF.

This clonotype has a count of ten or more. The chain combines TRBV29-1 with TRBJ1-4; D might be TRBD1 (6 bases). The CDR3 is made up of 14 amino acids. The ends were cut back, 4 bases at V and 8 bases at J, with 17 bases in the middle. From germline, CDR1 is SQVTM and CDR2 ANQGSEA. The CDR3 reads CSVVVQGTGEKLFF. In DNA, the CDR3 is TGCAGCGTTGTCGTACAGGGAACAGGAGAAAAACTGTTTTTT.

Ten or more counts support this clonotype. The rearrangement joins TRBV25-1 to TRBJ2-3; D ambiguous. Germline CDR1 reads MGHDK; CDR2 reads SYGVNS. The CDR3 has 15 amino acids. V lost 6 bases and J lost 2, with 15 bases in between. The CDR3 here is CASSRRARLTDTQYF. The CDR3 nucleotides are TGTGCCAGCAGCAGGCGAGCGAGACTCACAGATACGCAGTATTTT.

V and J are TRBV5-1 and TRBJ1-5; weak D call: TRBD1 (6 bases). CDR3 size: 14 residues. Germline CDR1 and CDR2: SGHRS and YFSETQ. Trimming took 4 bases from V and 9 from J, leaving 17 bases between them. CDR3 bases: TGCGCCAGCAGCCCGGGGACAATCGGTGGGCCCCAGCATTTT. This codes for CASSPGTIGGPQHF.

The DNA for the CDR3 is TGTGCCAGCAGCTATTCCGTAGCGGGAGATAATTACGAGCAGTACTTC. Protein sequence: CASSYSVAGDNYEQYF. The V gene is TRBV7-8, the J gene TRBJ2-7, with 9 bases identical to TRBD2. The CDR3 is 16 amino acids. Germline V CDR1 and CDR2: SGHVS, FQNEAQ. With V trimmed by 4 bases and J by 4 bases, 11 bases remained unmatched.

This clonotype was recorded many times. This chain connects TRBV4-3 to TRBJ2-1; D is ambiguous. There are 15 residues in the CDR3. V gave up 2 bases and J gave up 0 bases, with 8 bases separating them. The germline V gene encodes CDR1 LGHNA and CDR2 YSLEER. The CDR3 bases are TGCGCCAGCAGCCAAATTTTGAGCTCCTACAATGAGCAGTTCTTC. It encodes CASSQILSSYNEQFF.

In this sample, this clonotype turned up a few times. The V call is TRBV7-8, the J call TRBJ2-7, with 14 bases aligning to TRBD2. The CDR3 loop spans 15 amino acids. Germline V gives CDR1 SGHVS, CDR2 FQNEAQ. Unmatched junction bases numbered 8, after V lost 4 bases and J lost 9 bases. CDR3 region: CASSWPGLAGEVQYF. CDR3 nucleotides: TGTGCCAGCAGCTGGCCGGGACTAGCGGGGGAGGTGCAGTACTTC.